The 11 T cell receptor beta chains below all came from one sample that was sequenced in a study of cytomegalovirus exposure and HLA in healthy donors. This PCR relied on a set of 60 Vbeta primers and 13 Jbeta primers. Here immunoSEQ multiplex PCR was the method, and the copy in TCRdb shows in-frame clones only, minus some. The repertoire holds approximately 77,000 clones, with over 70% as singletons. Sequencing was done on a sample of PBMCs. Receptors originate from a woman between 40 and 55 years old in good health and CMV-seronegative.

V usage is TRBV6-6 and J usage is TRBJ2-3; TRBD2 matches 12 bases. V lost 6 bases and J lost 2; bases outside the gene matches: 6. Germline assignment: CDR1 MNHNY and CDR2 SVGAGI (reference sequence). The CDR3 loop spans 16 amino acids. DNA for the CDR3: TGTGCCAGCAGACACCGGACTAGCGGGGACACAGATACGCAGTATTTT. Amino acid sequence: CASRHRTSGDTDTQYF.

CDR3 protein: CASSGAGIQGGEKLFF. In DNA, the CDR3 is TGTGCCAGCAGCGGTGCTGGTATCCAGGGAGGTGAAAAACTGTTTTTT. This rearrangement joins TRBV9 to TRBJ1-4; a weak D match, TRBD1 (5 bases). Trimming took 3 bases from V and 7 from J, leaving 19 bases between them. The CDR3 loop spans 16 amino acids. The germline V gene has CDR1 SGDLS and CDR2 YYNGEE.

The V gene is TRBV27, the J gene TRBJ2-7, with 8 bases aligning to TRBD2. The CDR3 has 15 residues. The ends lost 3 bases at V and 5 bases at J; junction bases unmatched: 9. CDR1 and CDR2 from the germline V gene are MNHEY and SMNVEV (reference sequence). The CDR3 region has the DNA TGTGCCAGCAGTTTTTTGCCTGCGGGGGGAAACGAGCAGTACTTC. It specifies CASSFLPAGGNEQYF.

The rearrangement links TRBV28 to TRBJ2-5; 11 bases align to TRBD2. The germline V gene encodes CDR1 MDHEN and CDR2 SYDVKM. J was trimmed by 2 bases and V by 6 bases; bases with no gene match: 8. The CDR3 runs 16 residues. This CDR3 is CASSPGTSGKQETQYF. The CDR3 DNA is TGTGCCAGCAGCCCCGGGACTAGCGGAAAACAAGAGACCCAGTACTTC.

The rearrangement joins TRBV14 to TRBJ2-2; D is perhaps TRBD1 (6 bases). Germline assignment: CDR1 SGHDN and CDR2 FVKESK. V dropped 3 bases and J dropped 3 bases, with 14 bases sitting between them. The CDR3 contains 16 residues. CDR3 nucleotides: TGTGCCAGCAGCCACCTCCGGGACACTTACACCGGGGAGCTGTTTTTT. Translated, it gives CASSHLRDTYTGELFF.

This chain connects TRBV7-2 to TRBJ2-5, with a weak D call TRBD1 (6 bases). The CDR3 is made up of 15 amino acids. V lost 5 bases and J lost 4, with 17 bases in between. The germline gives CDR1 SGHTA, CDR2 FQGNSA. The CDR3 DNA follows: TGTGCCAGCAGCGAAAGGGGGACCAAGGGAGAGACCCAGTACTTC. This sequence encodes CASSERGTKGETQYF.

J is TRBJ2-7 and V is TRBV7-9; no clear D gene. Deletions cut 4 bases from V and 3 bases from J, with 22 bases between. The CDR3 sequence is 17 residues long. Germline CDR1 and CDR2: SEHNR and FQNEAQ (reference sequence). DNA for the CDR3: TGTGCCAGCAGCTCCACCGCACCTGAGCGAAGCCACTACGAGCAGTACTTC. Translated: CASSSTAPERSHYEQYF.

The chain employs TRBV28 and TRBJ1-1; 8 bases fit TRBD1. The CDR3 has 12 residues. Germline loops: CDR1 MDHEN, CDR2 SYDVKM. V shed 5 bases and J 7 bases; nucleotides not matched to a gene: 3. CDR3 nucleotide sequence: TGTGCCAGCAGTACAGGGGGACGTGAAGCTTTCTTT. The encoded protein is CASSTGGREAFF.

This clone was detected only a few times. The chain carries TRBV15 and TRBJ2-1, with D possibly matching TRBD2 (5 bases). From germline, CDR1 is LNHNV and CDR2 YYDKDF (reference sequence). This CDR3 spans 16 amino acids. V was shortened by 7 bases and J by 6 bases, with 22 bases between the two germline ends. In DNA, the CDR3 is TGTGCCACCATGGTTAAAGGACTGGAACTTCGCAATGAGCAGTTCTTC. Its translation: CATMVKGLELRNEQFF.

This clone turned up a few times. This chain links TRBV27 with TRBJ1-3; TRBD1 matches 8 bases. CDR1 and CDR2 from the germline V gene are MNHEY and SMNVEV (reference sequence). This CDR3 has 15 residues. V lost 5 bases, J lost 7 bases, and 10 bases stayed unmatched. The CDR3 reads CASSPGQGLWNTIYF. The CDR3 DNA sequence: TGTGCCAGCAGTCCAGGACAGGGCCTGTGGAACACCATATATTTT.

The gene calls are TRBV6-1 and TRBJ1-4, with 12 bases lining up with TRBD1. This CDR3 has 16 residues. Germline values: CDR1 MNHNS, CDR2 SASEGT. The trim removed 2 bases at V and 8 bases at J, leaving 6 bases unmatched. CDR3 sequence: CASSELSGTGGEKLFF. CDR3 nucleotides: TGTGCCAGCAGTGAACTCTCCGGGACAGGGGGCGAAAAACTGTTTTTT.